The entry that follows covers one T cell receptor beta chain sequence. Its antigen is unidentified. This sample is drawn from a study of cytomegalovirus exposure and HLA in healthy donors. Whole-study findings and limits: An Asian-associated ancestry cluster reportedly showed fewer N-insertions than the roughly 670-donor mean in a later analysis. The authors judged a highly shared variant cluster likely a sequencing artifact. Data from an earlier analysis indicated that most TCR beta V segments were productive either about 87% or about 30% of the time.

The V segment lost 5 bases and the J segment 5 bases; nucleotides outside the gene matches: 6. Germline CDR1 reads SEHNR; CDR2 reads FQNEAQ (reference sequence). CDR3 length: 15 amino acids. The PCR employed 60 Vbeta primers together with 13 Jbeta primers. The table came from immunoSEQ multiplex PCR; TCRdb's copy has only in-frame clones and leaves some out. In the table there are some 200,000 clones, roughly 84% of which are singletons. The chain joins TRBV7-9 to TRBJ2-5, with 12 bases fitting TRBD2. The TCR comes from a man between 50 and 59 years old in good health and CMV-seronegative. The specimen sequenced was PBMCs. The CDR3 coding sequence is TGTGCCAGCAGCCCCCCCGGGACTAGCGGGGAGACCCAGTACTTC. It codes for CASSPPGTSGETQYF.